The 13 T cell receptor beta chains reported below all come from one sample, sequenced in a study of blood T cell repertoires in COVID-19. Sequenced by immunoSEQ multiplex PCR; TCRdb stores in-frame clones only, minus some. The sample has approximately 250,000 clones; 85% are singletons. Sequencing was performed on peripheral blood. The receptors were gathered from a man in his forties or fifties with COVID-19, enrolled during active disease.

CDR3 sequence: CASSASTAQETQYF. The CDR3 DNA sequence: TGTGCCAGCAGTGCTTCGACAGCGCAAGAGACCCAGTACTTC. The chain uses TRBV27 and TRBJ2-5; tentative D call: TRBD1 (5 bases). Germline V lookup: CDR1 MNHEY, CDR2 SMNVEV (reference sequence). The ends were cut back, 5 bases at V and 2 bases at J, with 12 bases in the middle. The CDR3 sequence is 14 residues long.

J is TRBJ2-7 and V is TRBV28; 12 nucleotides match TRBD2. V gave up 3 bases and J gave up 2 bases; unmatched junction bases: 2. This CDR3 spans 15 amino acids. Germline V CDR1 and CDR2: MDHEN, SYDVKM. The CDR3, as DNA: TGTGCCAGCAGTTTGACTAGCGGGGGACCCTACGAGCAGTACTTC. It translates to CASSLTSGGPYEQYF.

This clone has just one count. The chain has TRBV4-3 and TRBJ1-2; D is unresolved. CDR3 length: 14 residues. CDR1 is LGHNA and CDR2 is YSLEER in the germline V gene. The V and J ends lost 0 bases and 3 bases respectively, with 8 bases between them. CDR3 sequence: CASSQDFLDYGYTF. The DNA of the CDR3 is TGCGCCAGCAGCCAAGACTTCCTAGACTATGGCTACACCTTC.

The chain has TRBV6-5 and TRBJ2-2, with TRBD1 matching over 8 bases. From germline, CDR1 is MNHEY and CDR2 SVGAGI. J was trimmed by 2 bases and V by 5 bases; bases with no gene match: 4. The CDR3 extends over 15 amino acids. Here the CDR3 DNA reads TGTGCCAGCAGTAGGGACAGGACCAACACCGGGGAGCTGTTTTTT. It encodes CASSRDRTNTGELFF.

The rearrangement uses TRBV7-2 and TRBJ2-3; D is ambiguous. There are 13 residues in the CDR3. Trimming cost V 2 bases and J 5 bases, with 8 bases left between them. Germline V gene data show CDR1 as SGHTA and CDR2 as FQGNSA. CDR3 loop: CASSLTRRDTQYF. Here the CDR3 DNA reads TGTGCCAGCAGCTTAACCCGGAGAGATACGCAGTATTTT.

The gene calls are TRBV9 and TRBJ1-2; tentatively, D is TRBD1 (5 bases). This CDR3 comprises 15 residues. Germline V gene sequence: CDR1 SGDLS, CDR2 YYNGEE. Trimming left V 0 bases short and J 8 bases short, with 17 bases between. The chain's CDR3 is CASSVEEGFSRGYTF. The CDR3, as DNA: TGTGCCAGCAGCGTAGAGGAGGGGTTCTCCAGGGGCTACACCTTC.

The genes are TRBV4-1 and TRBJ1-5; D remains ambiguous. Germline V gene data show CDR1 as MGHRA and CDR2 as YSYEKL. Trimming shortened V by 0 bases and J by 6 bases, and 15 bases separated the two germline ends. The CDR3 covers 16 residues. CDR3 in DNA: TGCGCCAGCAGCCAAGAACGGTCCCCTAATGGTCAGCCCCAGCATTTT. Translating gives CASSQERSPNGQPQHF.

This clone was seen a few times. V usage is TRBV9 and J usage is TRBJ2-7, with TRBD2 identical over 11 bases. This CDR3 has 14 amino acids. Germline CDR1 is SGDLS and CDR2 is YYNGEE. V lost 4 bases to trimming and J lost 2 bases; unmatched junction nucleotides: 2. The CDR3 nucleotides are TGTGCCAGCAGCCCTAGCGGGGGGACCTACGAGCAGTACTTC. Translation: CASSPSGGTYEQYF.

This chain joins TRBV29-1 and TRBJ1-1; TRBD1 aligns across 7 bases. This CDR3 comprises 13 residues. V shed 2 bases, J shed 5 bases, and the junction held 5 bases outside the gene matches. Germline CDR1 is SQVTM and CDR2 is ANQGSEA. This chain's CDR3 is CSVEIGQATEAFF. CDR3 bases: TGCAGCGTTGAAATCGGACAGGCAACTGAAGCTTTCTTT.

This chain joins TRBV2 and TRBJ2-5, with 7 bases fitting TRBD2. The germline V gene encodes CDR1 SNHLY and CDR2 FYNNEI. The CDR3 is made up of 13 amino acids. Trimming took 5 bases from V and 2 from J; bases not matched to a gene: 2. The CDR3 protein is CASSWGGQETQYF. The CDR3 region has the DNA TGTGCCAGCAGTTGGGGGGGGCAAGAGACCCAGTACTTC.

This clone was found a few times. This rearrangement joins TRBV27 to TRBJ1-6; D gene unclear. Trimming shortened V by 5 bases and J by 0 bases, and 20 bases separated the two germline ends. Germline CDR1 is MNHEY and CDR2 is SMNVEV (reference sequence). The CDR3 extends over 19 amino acids. CDR3 amino acids: CASSTIRGTVPSYNSPLHF. Written as DNA, the CDR3 is TGTGCCAGCAGTACTATCCGGGGAACGGTACCCTCCTATAATTCACCCCTCCACTTT.

The table lists this clone with a count of one. The chain recombines TRBV13 with TRBJ2-1; a weak D match, TRBD2 (6 bases). Between the trimmed V and J ends, which lost 6 bases and 4 bases, there was a span of 16 bases. Germline V gene data show CDR1 as PRHDT and CDR2 as FYEKMQ (reference sequence). The CDR3 loop spans 15 amino acids. CDR3 amino acids: CASSLYGTEYNEQFF. The DNA of the CDR3 is TGTGCCAGCAGTCTATACGGGACTGAGTACAATGAGCAGTTCTTC. The entire variable domain, with the rest obtained from reference TRBV13 and TRBJ2-1, is as follows: AAGVIQSPRHLIKEKRETATLKCYPIPRHDTVYWYQQGPGQDPQFLISFYEKMQSDKGSIPDRFSAQQFSDYHSELNMSSLELGDSALYFCASSLYGTEYNEQFFGPGTRLTVL.

The chain is built from TRBV11-2 and TRBJ2-7; the match to TRBD1 covers 7 bases. Losses at the gene ends were 4 bases for V and 3 bases for J; bases not matched to a gene: 6. CDR3 length: 14 amino acids. Germline assignment: CDR1 SGHAT and CDR2 FQNNGV. CDR3 sequence reads: CASSSIGTDYEQYF. DNA for the CDR3: TGTGCCAGCAGCTCAATTGGGACAGACTACGAGCAGTACTTC.